Listed below are T cell receptor beta chains from one sample, sequenced in a study of Ad26.COV2.S vaccination and SARS-CoV-2 variants. Assay: immunoSEQ multiplex PCR; the TCRdb copy retains only in-frame clones and omits some. This table holds 300,000 to 350,000 clones, 70% to 90% found once. The specimen was peripheral blood, collected in a trial of Ad26.COV2.S vaccine versus placebo. The receptors were sampled from a person aged 18-60 years who received the Ad26.COV2.S COVID-19 vaccine or a placebo. Both conserved end residues are part of each CDR3. A D gene is named only where the DNA matches it firmly. Size is omitted from some rows. Given values are once, few, many or a class for expanded clones.

J gene	clone size	D gene	V gene	CDR3 protein	CDR3 DNA
TRBJ1-4	.	.	TRBV27	CASSSFPGTEKLFF	TGTGCCAGCAGTTCGTTCCCAGGGACTGAAAAACTGTTTTTT
TRBJ2-7	.	.	TRBV14	CASSQGQVWSEQYF	TGTGCCAGCAGCCAAGGACAGGTATGGAGCGAGCAGTACTTC
TRBJ2-2	few	.	TRBV2	CASSFRGAANTGELFF	TGTGCCAGCAGTTTCCGGGGGGCGGCGAACACCGGGGAGCTGTTTTTT
TRBJ2-7	.	TRBD1	TRBV6-5	CASSLGGQGTYEQYF	TGTGCCAGCAGTTTGGGGGGACAGGGAACGTACGAGCAGTACTTC
TRBJ2-5	.	.	TRBV5-4	CASSFSAVRSGAQYF	TGTGCCAGCAGCTTTTCTGCCGTGCGGTCAGGGGCCCAGTACTTC
TRBJ1-5	.	.	TRBV10-3	CAISDDRGTQPQHF	TGTGCCATCAGTGATGATAGGGGGACGCAGCCCCAGCATTTT
TRBJ2-7	.	.	TRBV7-8	CASSLLGGSLTYEQYF	TGTGCCAGCAGCTTACTTGGAGGCAGCCTCACCTACGAGCAGTACTTC
TRBJ2-3	.	TRBD1	TRBV5-1	CASSLEGAVTGYF	TGCGCCAGCAGCTTGGAGGGGGCAGTAACGGGGTATTTT
TRBJ2-3	.	TRBD1	TRBV28	CASSRTGGWKGTDTQYF	TGTGCCAGCAGCCGGACAGGGGGGTGGAAAGGGACAGATACGCAGTATTTT
TRBJ2-3	.	.	TRBV11-2	CASSRSSEPDTQYF	TGTGCCAGCAGCCGATCTAGCGAGCCTGACACGCAGTATTTT
TRBJ2-6	.	.	TRBV11-2	CASSLGRGSGANVLTF	TGTGCCAGCAGCTTGGGTAGGGGCTCTGGGGCCAACGTCCTGACTTTC
TRBJ1-1	.	TRBD1	TRBV14	CASSRGQGGFTEAFF	TGTGCCAGCAGCCGGGGACAGGGTGGGTTCACTGAAGCTTTCTTT
TRBJ2-3	.	.	TRBV10-2	CATSRALLTDTQYF	TGCGCCACCTCCCGCGCATTACTCACAGATACGCAGTATTTT
TRBJ1-4	.	.	TRBV19	CASSNLDEKLFF	TGTGCCAGTAGTAATCTCGATGAAAAACTGTTTTTT
TRBJ1-2	.	.	TRBV19	CASTGDFYGYTF	TGTGCCAGTACGGGGGATTTCTATGGCTACACCTTC
TRBJ2-2	.	TRBD2	TRBV5-1	CASSTSGGLNTGELFF	TGCGCCAGCAGCACTAGCGGGGGCCTAAACACCGGGGAGCTGTTTTTT
TRBJ1-2	once	.	TRBV5-1	CASSLETNYGYTF	TGCGCCAGCAGCTTGGAGACTAACTATGGCTACACCTTC
TRBJ1-6	few	TRBD1	TRBV6-6	CASSTGERSSPLHF	TGTGCCAGCAGCACAGGGGAGAGGAGTTCACCCCTCCACTTT
TRBJ2-2	.	.	TRBV7-3	CASSPLARGAETGELFF	TGTGCCAGCAGCCCCCTGGCCCGGGGGGCCGAGACTGGGGAGCTGTTTTTT
TRBJ2-3	.	.	TRBV7-7	CASSLGAGGTDTQYF	TGTGCTAGCAGCTTAGGGGCAGGGGGCACAGATACGCAGTATTTT
TRBJ1-4	.	TRBD1	TRBV29-1	CSVPTGLNEKLFF	TGCAGCGTCCCGACAGGGCTTAATGAAAAACTGTTTTTT
TRBJ2-1	.	TRBD2	TRBV29-1	CSVEDGVAGSIHEQFF	TGCAGCGTTGAAGATGGGGTAGCGGGGAGCATACATGAGCAGTTCTTC
TRBJ2-5	.	.	TRBV19	CASSTSYQETQYF	TGTGCCAGTAGTACCTCGTACCAAGAGACCCAGTACTTC
TRBJ2-2	once	.	TRBV9	CASSEAGAITGELFF	TGTGCCAGCAGCGAGGCAGGGGCGATTACCGGGGAGCTGTTTTTT
TRBJ2-7	once	.	TRBV5-8	CASSLVGSSYEQYF	TGTGCCAGCAGCTTGGTCGGGAGCTCCTACGAGCAGTACTTC
TRBJ1-1	.	.	TRBV6-1	CASTEALGGEAFF	TGTGCCAGCACTGAAGCGCTTGGGGGGGAAGCTTTCTTT
TRBJ1-4	.	.	TRBV12-3/TRBV12-4	CASLLSPNEKLFF	TGTGCCAGCCTTTTGTCCCCCAATGAAAAACTGTTTTTT
TRBJ2-5	.	.	TRBV7-2	CASSSGPGQETQYF	TGTGCCAGCAGCTCGGGGCCGGGCCAAGAGACCCAGTACTTC
TRBJ2-1	.	.	TRBV5-1	CASERGSSYNEQFF	TGCGCCAGCGAGAGAGGGAGCTCCTACAATGAGCAGTTCTTC
TRBJ2-2	once	.	TRBV7-3	CASSITGTPNTGELFF	TGTGCCAGCAGCATTACAGGGACCCCGAACACCGGGGAGCTGTTTTTT
TRBJ1-4	.	.	TRBV7-9	CASSYRHGEKLFF	TGTGCCAGCAGCTACCGACACGGTGAAAAACTGTTTTTT
TRBJ1-6	.	.	TRBV2	CASIRRPLYNSPLHF	TGTGCCAGCATACGCAGGCCCTTATATAATTCACCCCTCCACTTT
TRBJ2-5	.	TRBD1	TRBV5-1	CASSLTGVQETQYF	TGCGCCAGCAGCTTGACAGGGGTTCAAGAGACCCAGTACTTC
TRBJ1-6	.	.	TRBV6-5	CASSYTGHGNSPLHF	TGTGCCAGCAGTTACACGGGACATGGAAATTCACCCCTCCACTTT
TRBJ2-6	.	.	TRBV11-1	CASSLQGSGANVLTF	TGTGCCAGCAGCCTACAGGGCTCGGGGGCCAACGTCCTGACTTTC
TRBJ2-7	medium-sized	.	TRBV3-1/TRBV3-2	CASSRGGRYEQYF	TGTGCCAGCAGCCGGGGGGGCCGCTACGAGCAGTACTTC
TRBJ1-2	.	.	TRBV7-9	CASTRAPDYGYTF	TGTGCCAGCACTAGGGCCCCGGACTATGGCTACACCTTC
TRBJ1-4	.	.	TRBV7-9	CASSLLSSTNEKLFF	TGTGCCAGCAGCTTACTCTCTTCAACTAATGAAAAACTGTTTTTT
TRBJ2-3	.	.	TRBV5-1	CASSPGAHTDTQYF	TGCGCCAGCTCCCCGGGCGCACACACAGATACGCAGTATTTT
TRBJ1-2	.	.	TRBV24-1	CATSVGIGQYNESGYTF	TGTGCCACCAGTGTCGGCATCGGGCAGTACAACGAGAGTGGCTACACCTTC
TRBJ2-5	.	.	TRBV5-1	CASSLDGRGPQETQYF	TGCGCCAGCAGCTTGGATGGCAGGGGACCCCAAGAGACCCAGTACTTC
TRBJ2-1	.	TRBD1	TRBV29-1	CSVTGQGQAVQFF	TGCAGCGTAACGGGACAGGGTCAAGCGGTGCAGTTCTTC
TRBJ1-5	.	.	TRBV7-8	CASSSDSNQPQHF	TGTGCCAGCAGCTCCGATAGCAATCAGCCCCAGCATTTT
TRBJ1-6	.	TRBD1	TRBV28	CASSLDRGHSPLHF	TGTGCCAGCAGTTTAGACAGGGGGCATTCACCCCTCCACTTT
TRBJ2-1	.	TRBD2	TRBV4-1	CASSQDSLAGSNEQFF	TGCGCCAGCAGCCAAGACTCACTAGCGGGTTCCAATGAGCAGTTCTTC
TRBJ2-7	.	.	TRBV12-3/TRBV12-4	CASSFTSHEQYF	TGTGCCAGCAGTTTTACCAGCCACGAGCAGTACTTC
TRBJ2-1	.	TRBD1	TRBV5-1	CASSLYGTGVGNEQFF	TGCGCCAGCAGCTTGTACGGGACAGGGGTTGGGAATGAGCAGTTCTTC
TRBJ2-7	.	.	TRBV23-1	CASSHHRDEQYF	TGCGCCAGCAGTCACCACAGGGACGAGCAGTACTTC